The 7 T cell receptor beta chains below come from one sample, sequenced in a study of regulatory T cells in long-lasting Graves disease. Indicated time point: persistent/refractory GD, antithyroid drugs over 5 years with positive TRAb. PBMCs were the source of the RNA used for TCR sequencing. CDR3-region Arm-PCR and iRepertoire HTBI primers produced the TCR beta libraries. TCRdb re-analysed the multiplex PCR reads in MiXCR, keeping a single row per CDR3 protein. The table shows some 280,000 distinct CDR3 sequences, with more than 20% occurring only once. Here the sequenced sample was peripheral blood mononuclear cells (PBMCs), taken when the disease was refractory, from a patient treated with antithyroid drugs. The receptors come from a female donor with Graves disease.

The chain joins TRBV30 to TRBJ2-5; D remains ambiguous. Germline lookup yields CDR1 GTSNPN and CDR2 SVGIG (reference sequence). Trimming stripped 0 bases from V and 5 bases from J, with 7 bases between. The CDR3 runs to 12 residues. The CDR3 DNA reads as TGTGCCTGGAGTGTCGTTTGGGAGACCCAGTACTTC. Protein product: CAWSVVWETQYF.

This clonotype has at least ten counts. V usage is TRBV28 and J usage is TRBJ2-4; the D is unclear. The germline CDR1 and CDR2 sequences are MDHEN and SYDVKM. V lost 7 bases and J lost 1, with 11 bases in between. This CDR3 comprises 14 residues. As DNA, the CDR3 is TGTGCCAGCACCGTTGACCTGGCCAAAAACATTCAGTACTTC. Encoded protein: CASTVDLAKNIQYF.

There are many counts of this clonotype. The rearrangement links TRBV11-2 to TRBJ2-7; D gene ambiguous. In germline, CDR1 is SGHAT, CDR2 FQNNGV. Deletions cut 3 bases from V and 3 bases from J, with 9 bases between. The CDR3 has 13 residues. The CDR3 DNA reads TGTGCCAGCAGCTTCGGAGCTGACTACGAGCAGTACTTC. Translating gives CASSFGADYEQYF.

Many counts were recorded for this clonotype. V gene TRBV6-5 combines with J gene TRBJ2-5; tentative D call: TRBD1 (5 bases). This CDR3 is built from 14 residues. The ends were cut back, 0 bases at V and 0 bases at J, with 5 bases in the middle. Germline lookup yields CDR1 MNHEY and CDR2 SVGAGI. CDR3 nucleotides: TGTGCCAGCAGTTACTCGACAGACCAAGAGACCCAGTACTTC. It codes for CASSYSTDQETQYF.

This sequence joins TRBV18 and TRBJ2-1, with 10 bases that match TRBD2. V dropped 3 bases and J dropped 3; count of bases not matched to a gene: 2. CDR1 is KGHSH and CDR2 is LQKENI in the germline V gene. The CDR3 spans 15 residues. The CDR3 here is CASSPRTSGYNEQFF. The CDR3 DNA follows: TGTGCCAGCTCACCGCGGACTAGCGGCTACAATGAGCAGTTCTTC.

This clonotype was seen only a few times. This sequence joins TRBV13 and TRBJ2-7, with D uncertain. CDR3 length: 12 residues. The germline gives CDR1 PRHDT, CDR2 FYEKMQ (reference sequence). With 2 bases removed from V and 6 bases from J, the gap between germline ends came to 8 bases. The CDR3 loop is CASSLIEAEQYF. Written as DNA, the CDR3 is TGTGCCAGCAGCTTAATCGAGGCCGAGCAGTACTTC. Supplemented by reference TRBV13 and TRBJ2-7, the full variable domain reads AAGVIQSPRHLIKEKRETATLKCYPIPRHDTVYWYQQGPGQDPQFLISFYEKMQSDKGSIPDRFSAQQFSDYHSELNMSSLELGDSALYFCASSLIEAEQYFGPGTRLTVT.

The chain has TRBV6-2 or TRBV6-3 and TRBJ2-1; TRBD2 matches at 10 bases. Germline V gene data show CDR1 as MNHEY and CDR2 as SVGEGT. The ends lost 2 bases at V and 3 bases at J; junction bases unmatched: 4. The CDR3 runs to 16 residues. The CDR3 nucleotides read TGTGCCAGCAGTTACCGGGGACTAGCGAGCTACAATGAGCAGTTCTTC. Translated, it gives CASSYRGLASYNEQFF.